This paragraph reports one T cell receptor beta chain. Its antigen is currently unknown. This sample is drawn from a study of metastatic and nonmetastatic thyroid tumors. Study details: The comparison covered peripheral blood and tumor or nodule tissue in malignant and benign thyroid patients. Study outcomes and limitations: Versus benign nodules, malignant thyroid tumors reportedly had significantly higher TCR beta diversity, in blood and tumor.

No patient received treatment before thyroid surgery. TCRdb redid the clone calls on the PCR reads using MiXCR. The table lists about 15,000 clones, roughly 25% of them singletons. Germline CDR1 reads DFQATT; CDR2 reads SNEGSKA (reference sequence). Trimming removed 5 bases from V and 4 bases from J; junction bases left unmatched: 2. CDR3 size: 12 residues. The sample consisted of tumor tissue. The chain carries TRBV20-1 and TRBJ2-7; TRBD2 aligns across 10 bases. The sequence derives from a female donor with papillary thyroid cancer or a benign thyroid nodule (not recorded which). Some clones in this sample may be carry-over from other donors' samples. This CDR3 is CSALAGVYEQYF. Written as DNA, the CDR3 is TGCAGTGCTCTAGCGGGAGTTTACGAGCAGTACTTC.